This T cell receptor beta chain stems from a study of T cell responses to AZD1222 COVID-19 vaccine. Study-level information: Timing groups of about 4 and about 12 weeks for second doses were pooled. Study-level points and caveats: Without day 14 samples, only post-peak T cell repertoires were studied. The breadth and depth of Spike-specific TCRs increased once two AZD1222 doses had been given.

Note on this clone: The antigen is not known.

Sequencing was performed with immunoSEQ multiplex PCR; in TCRdb, only in-frame clones are kept and a portion is missing. The table has approximately 150,000 clones, 85% to 95% seen once. This CDR3 has 15 amino acids. Germline V lookup: CDR1 SGDLS, CDR2 YYNGEE. V lost 5 bases and J lost 0, with 14 bases in between. The chain couples TRBV9 to TRBJ1-1; tentative D call: TRBD1 (6 bases). Sequenced material: peripheral blood, taken on day 0 of AZD1222 vaccination. This clonotype originated in an adult in good health. The CDR3, as DNA: TGTGCCAGCAGTCCTTCCGACAGGATGAACACTGAAGCTTTCTTT. Protein product: CASSPSDRMNTEAFF.